This T cell receptor (beta chain) was sequenced for a study of PD-1 blockade in classical Hodgkin lymphoma. Only in-frame clones appear in the TCRdb table, and some are missing; sequencing was by immunoSEQ multiplex PCR. The sample includes approximately 150,000 clones, just under 80% of them seen just once. V was cut by 3 bases and J by 5 bases, with 15 bases left in between. Germline V gives CDR1 LGHNA, CDR2 YNFKEQ. This CDR3 has 15 residues. Every patient was affected by relapse after autologous stem cell transplantation, while exposure to brentuximab vedotin was not uniform. The chain carries TRBV4-2 and TRBJ2-3; the D gene is possibly TRBD2 (5 bases). This material consisted of peripheral blood mononuclear cells (PBMCs), taken before the second cycle of nivolumab. The sequence derives from a human donor with classical Hodgkin lymphoma. The CDR3 coding sequence is TGTGCCAGCAGCCAGGTCGGATCCCGGGGAGATACGCAGTATTTT. Residues: CASSQVGSRGDTQYF.